This T cell receptor (beta chain) was recorded in a study of tumor T cells in aggressive B-cell lymphoma. Between the trimmed V and J ends, which lost 1 base and 12 bases, there was a span of 15 bases. The germline gives CDR1 GTSNPN, CDR2 SVGIG (reference sequence). This CDR3 is 12 amino acids long. Clones were sequenced by immunoSEQ multiplex PCR, and TCRdb holds only the in-frame ones, with some missing. The table records some 5,000 clones, about 80% of them present only once. Material for sequencing was tumor tissue. This TCR was sampled from an adult with diffuse large B cell lymphoma. The J gene is TRBJ1-2, the V gene TRBV30; D perhaps matches TRBD1 (5 bases). Written as DNA, the CDR3 is TGTGCCTGGAGTGGGCCAGGGCCAAGCCACACCTTC. It specifies CAWSGPGPSHTF.